A single sample is the source of the 20 T cell receptor beta chains below, sequenced in a study of response to subunit inactivated influenza vaccine. Via MiXCR, TCRdb re-called the RT-PCR reads, giving one row per CDR3 protein. The repertoire has roughly 540,000 distinct CDR3 sequences, 20% to 25% of them found once; the top ten carry 2.5% to 3%. The same sample was also studied in work on T cells expressing NK-cell markers. From that paper: UMI-tagged 5'RACE template switching yielded the TCR beta cDNA.

The sequenced sample was CD4+ T cells sorted from PBMCs, obtained about 12 days after vaccination. These receptors were obtained from a middle-aged man who received an inactivated influenza vaccine.

This clonotype was seen at least ten times. This chain links TRBV5-1 with TRBJ1-1; 9 bases fit TRBD1. J lost 7 bases, V lost 4 bases, and 20 bases had no gene match. Germline CDR1 SGHRS, CDR2 YFSETQ. The CDR3 runs 18 residues. The CDR3 loop reads CASSRSSGSGTGSREAFF. Written as DNA, the CDR3 is TGCGCCAGCAGCCGATCCTCCGGGAGCGGGACAGGGAGTCGTGAAGCTTTCTTT.

This chain links TRBV25-1 with TRBJ2-5, with D possibly being TRBD1 (5 bases). Trimming left V 3 bases short and J 4 bases short, with 12 bases between. The CDR3 covers 14 residues. CDR1 is MGHDK and CDR2 is SYGVNS in the germline V gene. The CDR3 protein is CASSDFAGPETQYF. The CDR3 DNA follows: TGTGCCAGCAGTGATTTTGCAGGGCCAGAGACCCAGTACTTC.

The chain carries TRBV18 and TRBJ2-2, with D maybe TRBD1 (6 bases). V was cut by 3 bases and J by 6 bases, with 8 bases left in between. This CDR3 contains 13 residues. Germline-derived CDR1 and CDR2 are KGHSH and LQKENI. This CDR3 reads CASSPRTAGELFF. The CDR3 DNA reads TGTGCCAGCTCACCGCGGACAGCCGGGGAGCTGTTTTTT.

This clonotype has only a few counts. This chain links TRBV4-3 with TRBJ2-7, with 7 bases fitting TRBD2. The CDR3 loop spans 16 amino acids. Trimming took 0 bases from V and 3 from J; bases not matched to a gene: 8. Germline CDR1 is LGHNA and CDR2 is YSLEER. CDR3 coding DNA: TGCGCCAGCAGCCAAGATACGGGGGAGGGGTTCTACGAGCAGTACTTC. It translates to CASSQDTGEGFYEQYF.

In its sample, this clonotype was seen a few times. The V call is TRBV27, the J call TRBJ1-4; D ambiguous. CDR1 is MNHEY and CDR2 is SMNVEV in the germline V gene (reference sequence). Trimming shortened V by 8 bases and J by 7 bases, and 17 bases separated the two germline ends. The CDR3 sequence is 14 residues long. CDR3 DNA sequence: TGTGCCAGCCAGAGTCTACCAGGCCCTGAAAAACTGTTTTTT. Translation gives CASQSLPGPEKLFF.

In its sample, this clonotype was seen a few times. V is TRBV6-2 or TRBV6-3 and J is TRBJ2-5; 10 bases are a match to TRBD2. V lost 0 bases and J lost 0; bases outside the gene matches: 7. The CDR3 has 18 residues. Germline CDR1 MNHEY, CDR2 SVGEGT. CDR3 bases: TGTGCCAGCAGTTACTCCAGCGGGGGGGCCTGGTACCAAGAGACCCAGTACTTC. It yields the protein CASSYSSGGAWYQETQYF.

V is TRBV7-9 and J is TRBJ1-4; TRBD1 might be the D (5 bases). Deletions cut 6 bases from V and 5 bases from J, with 16 bases between. Germline V gene lookup returns CDR1 SEHNR and CDR2 FQNEAQ (reference sequence). The length of the CDR3 is 15 residues. This chain's CDR3 is CASSSAGGRNEKLFF. In DNA form, the CDR3 reads TGTGCCAGCAGTTCCGCGGGGGGTAGAAATGAAAAACTGTTTTTT. The entire variable domain, with the rest obtained from reference TRBV7-9 and TRBJ1-4, is as follows: DTGVSQNPRHKITKRGQNVTFRCDPISEHNRLYWYRQTLGQGPEFLTYFQNEAQLEKSRLLSDRFSAERPKGSFSTLEIQRTEQGDSAMYLCASSSAGGRNEKLFFGSGTQLSVL.

The table lists this clonotype with a count of one. The chain employs TRBV28 and TRBJ2-7; 9 bases align to TRBD1. This CDR3 is built from 14 residues. The V gene's germline CDR1 is MDHEN and CDR2 SYDVKM. The J segment lost 6 bases and the V segment lost 10 bases, leaving 13 bases of the junction unmatched. This CDR3 is CAISWRTGDFEQYF. In nucleotides, the CDR3 is TGTGCCATCTCATGGCGGACAGGGGACTTCGAGCAGTACTTC.

The rearrangement uses TRBV4-2 and TRBJ1-6; possibly TRBD1 for D (5 bases). From germline, CDR1 is LGHNA and CDR2 YNFKEQ. This CDR3 is built from 18 residues. V was cut by 4 bases and J by 3 bases, with 19 bases left in between. The CDR3 loop is CASSPAGFSGLYNSPLHF. CDR3 sequence (DNA): TGTGCCAGCAGCCCAGCAGGCTTTTCGGGACTCTATAATTCACCCCTCCACTTT.

The sample holds a few counts of this clonotype. The chain employs TRBV6-2 or TRBV6-3 and TRBJ1-5; possible D gene TRBD1, 6 bases. CDR1 MNHEY and CDR2 SVGEGT come from the germline V gene. V was shortened by 6 bases and J by 3 bases, with 12 bases between the two germline ends. This CDR3 region has 14 residues. Written as DNA, the CDR3 is TGTGCCAGCAGGGACGGACAGACCAATCAGCCCCAGCATTTT. This encodes CASRDGQTNQPQHF.

This clonotype has just a few counts. The chain is built from TRBV12-3 or TRBV12-4 and TRBJ1-1; no definite D call. Deletions cut 7 bases from V and 1 base from J, with 13 bases between. The CDR3 loop spans 14 amino acids. This CDR3 is CASTFGRPNTEAFF. The DNA for the CDR3 is TGTGCCAGCACATTCGGACGGCCGAACACTGAAGCTTTCTTT.

This chain links TRBV7-2 with TRBJ1-2; D perhaps matches TRBD1 (5 bases). Between the trimmed V and J ends, which lost 4 bases and 6 bases, there was a span of 24 bases. Germline V gives CDR1 SGHTA, CDR2 FQGNSA. The CDR3 covers 17 residues. DNA of the CDR3: TGTGCCAGCAGCTCCAACCCGACCAGGGTGGCTTTGGATGGCTACACCTTC. As protein: CASSSNPTRVALDGYTF.

The chain recombines TRBV20-1 with TRBJ2-7; 13 bases match TRBD2. Germline V gives CDR1 DFQATT, CDR2 SNEGSKA (reference sequence). J lost 2 bases, V lost 2 bases, and 3 bases had no gene match. This CDR3 is 15 amino acids long. The DNA for the CDR3 is TGCAGTGCTAGAAGGACTAGCGGGAGCACCTACGAGCAGTACTTC. Protein sequence: CSARRTSGSTYEQYF.

The chain has TRBV12-3 or TRBV12-4 and TRBJ2-1; TRBD2 aligns across 7 bases. Trimming at V came to 4 bases and at J to 13 bases, leaving 7 bases not matched to a gene. This CDR3 has 12 amino acids. CDR3 residues: CASSWGGTFQFF. The CDR3 DNA follows: TGTGCCAGCAGTTGGGGGGGTACATTTCAGTTCTTC.

This clonotype was seen a handful of times. V gene TRBV7-9 combines with J gene TRBJ2-7; no firm D call. Deletions cut 5 bases from V and 2 bases from J, with 7 bases between. The CDR3 is 12 amino acids. Per the germline V gene, CDR1 is SEHNR and CDR2 is FQNEAQ (reference sequence). The CDR3 DNA follows: TGTGCCAGCAGCAAAGGGACCTACGAGCAGTACTTC. Protein sequence: CASSKGTYEQYF.

This chain connects TRBV3-1 to TRBJ1-2; the D is unclear. Trimming left V 4 bases short and J 0 bases short, with 6 bases between. Per germline, CDR1 LGHDT and CDR2 YNNKEL (reference sequence). The CDR3 contains 13 residues. The CDR3 is CASSPDANYGYTF. For the CDR3, the DNA is TGTGCCAGCAGCCCGGATGCTAACTATGGCTACACCTTC.

This chain uses TRBV11-2 with TRBJ1-2; D is ambiguous. With 4 bases removed from V and 3 bases from J, the gap between germline ends came to 15 bases. The CDR3 length is 15 residues. CDR1 SGHAT and CDR2 FQNNGV come from the germline V gene. In nucleotides, the CDR3 is TGTGCCAGCAGCTCTTGGACCAGCCCCGACTATGGCTACACCTTC. It is translated as CASSSWTSPDYGYTF.

This clonotype was counted a few times. The chain links TRBV6-2 or TRBV6-3 to TRBJ2-1; TRBD2 is a possible D gene (5 bases). The CDR3 is made up of 18 amino acids. The germline V and J ends were trimmed by 6 bases and 7 bases, with 28 bases remaining between them. The germline V gene encodes CDR1 MNHEY and CDR2 SVGEGT. The CDR3 DNA sequence: TGTGCCAGCAGCGGGGAGACTGGACGGATGGAACGTTATAATGAGCAGTTCTTC. Residues: CASSGETGRMERYNEQFF.

This chain uses TRBV7-2 with TRBJ2-7; 7 nucleotides align to TRBD2. Germline V CDR1 and CDR2: SGHTA, FQGNSA. The CDR3 totals 15 residues. Trimming took 1 base from V and 3 from J; bases not matched to a gene: 6. The CDR3 coding sequence is TGTGCCAGCAGCTTAGAAGCGGGACGCTTCTACGAGCAGTACTTC. Translation: CASSLEAGRFYEQYF.

In its sample, this clonotype was seen a few times. The V call is TRBV6-5, the J call TRBJ1-2; 7 positions agree with TRBD1. Germline CDR1 is MNHEY and CDR2 is SVGAGI. V was clipped by 0 bases and J by 2 bases; unmatched bases: 6. The CDR3 length is 16 residues. This CDR3 reads CASSYSAAGGNYGYTF. For the CDR3, the DNA is TGTGCCAGCAGTTACTCCGCGGCAGGGGGGAACTATGGCTACACCTTC.